This T cell receptor (beta chain) was observed in a study of cytomegalovirus exposure and HLA in healthy donors. Whole-study results and caveats: The productive fraction for most TCR beta V segments was about 87% or about 30% in an earlier analysis.

This clone was counted between two and nine times. Its antigen is currently unknown. Vbeta (60) and Jbeta (13) primers were used in the PCR. Using immunoSEQ multiplex PCR, the repertoire was profiled, and TCRdb retains in-frame clones only, with some absent. The sample lists under 200,000 clones, around 80% occurring once. V lost 0 bases to trimming and J lost 9 bases; unmatched junction nucleotides: 5. This CDR3 spans 15 amino acids. Germline V gives CDR1 MNHEY, CDR2 SVGAGI. The receptor's source is a middle-aged man in good health and CMV-seronegative. Sequenced material: PBMCs. This chain joins TRBV6-5 and TRBJ2-1; 10 bases map to TRBD1. CDR3 DNA sequence: TGTGCCAGCAGTTACTCGGACAGGGGGGTTTTTGAGCAGTTCTTC. It translates to CASSYSDRGVFEQFF.